The sequence of this TCR beta chain was determined in a study of cytomegalovirus exposure and HLA in healthy donors. The study ran its PCR with 60 Vbeta and 13 Jbeta primers. The repertoire was sequenced with immunoSEQ multiplex PCR; TCRdb's copy has only in-frame clones and lacks some. The sample comprises 150,000 or so clones, over 65% of which are singletons, and about 13% rests with the top ten. This CDR3 region has 14 residues. Germline V gene lookup returns CDR1 MDHEN and CDR2 SYDVKM. The ends lost 4 bases at V and 1 base at J; junction bases unmatched: 2. This chain uses TRBV28 with TRBJ2-3; 7 positions agree with TRBD2. This TCR came from a man aged 35 to 55 in good health and CMV-seropositive. Material for sequencing was PBMCs. The CDR3 region has the DNA TGTGCCAGCAGTTGGGGACTACGCACAGATACGCAGTATTTT. It codes for CASSWGLRTDTQYF. Drawing the rest from reference TRBV28 and TRBJ2-3, the complete variable domain is DVKVTQSSRYLVKRTGEKVFLECVQDMDHENMFWYRQDPGLGLRLIYFSYDVKMKEKGDIPEGYSVSREKKERFSLILESASTNQTSMYLCASSWGLRTDTQYFGPGTRLTVL.